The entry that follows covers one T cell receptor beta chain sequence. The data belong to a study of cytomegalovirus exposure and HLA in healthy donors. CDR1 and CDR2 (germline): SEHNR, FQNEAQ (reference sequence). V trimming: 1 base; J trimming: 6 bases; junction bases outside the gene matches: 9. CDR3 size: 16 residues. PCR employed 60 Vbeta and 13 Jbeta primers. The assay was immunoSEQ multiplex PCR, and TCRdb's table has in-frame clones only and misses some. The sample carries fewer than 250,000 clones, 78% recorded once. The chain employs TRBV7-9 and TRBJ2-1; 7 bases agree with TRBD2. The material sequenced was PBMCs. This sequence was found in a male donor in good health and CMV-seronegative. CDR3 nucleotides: TGTGCCAGCAGCTTAGTAAGCGCTAGCGGTATCAATGAGCAGTTCTTC. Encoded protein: CASSLVSASGINEQFF.